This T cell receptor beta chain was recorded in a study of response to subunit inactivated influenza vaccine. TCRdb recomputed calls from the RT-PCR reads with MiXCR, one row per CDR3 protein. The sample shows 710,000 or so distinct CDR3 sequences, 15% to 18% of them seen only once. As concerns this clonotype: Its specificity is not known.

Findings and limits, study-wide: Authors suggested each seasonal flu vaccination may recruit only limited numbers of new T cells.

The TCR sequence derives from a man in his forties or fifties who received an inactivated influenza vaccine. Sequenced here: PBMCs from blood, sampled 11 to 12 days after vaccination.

DNA of the CDR3: TGTGCCAGCAGCTCTCAGGGGAAAGAGACCCAGTACTTC. It codes for CASSSQGKETQYF. This rearrangement joins TRBV13 to TRBJ2-5, with D possibly TRBD1 on 6 matching bases. The CDR3 runs to 13 residues. In germline, CDR1 is PRHDT, CDR2 FYEKMQ (reference sequence). Deletions cut 4 bases from V and 3 bases from J, with 9 bases between.